A single sample gave rise to the 4 T cell receptor beta chains below, sequenced in a study of T cell responses to AZD1222 COVID-19 vaccine. Profiling relied on immunoSEQ multiplex PCR, and the TCRdb table lists in-frame clones only, not all of them. The table has 100,000 to 150,000 clones, about 89% seen once; the top ten hold around a quarter. Sequencing used peripheral blood, obtained on day 0 of AZD1222 vaccination. The receptors derive from an adult in good health.

V gene TRBV27 combines with J gene TRBJ1-1, with a weak D call TRBD1 (5 bases). Germline V gene data show CDR1 as MNHEY and CDR2 as SMNVEV (reference sequence). V lost 5 bases to trimming and J lost 3 bases, with 13 bases between them. This CDR3 region has 14 residues. The CDR3 DNA reads as TGTGCCAGCAGTATCCGGGACCGCTACACTGAAGCTTTCTTT. Encoded protein: CASSIRDRYTEAFF.

The chain employs TRBV5-1 and TRBJ2-3, with D hard to call. The CDR3 runs 14 residues. Trimming removed 7 bases at V and 2 bases at J, with 14 bases between. Per germline, CDR1 SGHRS and CDR2 YFSETQ. CDR3 sequence (DNA): TGCGCCAGCTTTGGGCTTTATGACACAGATACGCAGTATTTT. Translated, it gives CASFGLYDTDTQYF. Looking up the rest from reference TRBV5-1 and TRBJ2-3 gives the full variable domain: KAGVTQTPRYLIKTRGQQVTLSCSPISGHRSVSWYQQTPGQGLQFLFEYFSETQRNKGNFPGRFSGRQFSNSRSEMNVSTLELGDSALYLCASFGLYDTDTQYFGPGTRLTVL.

The CDR3 bases are TGCGCCAGAGAATTTACAGGGGGTAGCAATCAGCCCCAGCATTTT. Translated: CAREFTGGSNQPQHF. The rearrangement links TRBV10-1 to TRBJ1-5; 8 positions agree with TRBD1. This CDR3 is 15 amino acids long. Per germline, CDR1 WNHNN and CDR2 SYGVQD (reference sequence). The junction had 7 bases not matched to a gene; V was cut back by 9 bases and J by 0 bases.

The chain combines TRBV2 with TRBJ1-4; D is possibly TRBD1 (6 bases). Germline CDR1 and CDR2: SNHLY and FYNNEI. The CDR3 runs to 15 residues. V was cut by 1 base and J by 7 bases, with 13 bases left in between. CDR3 bases: TGTGCCAGCAGTGAAGGGGGGGGCGCATTTGAAAAACTGTTTTTT. This sequence encodes CASSEGGGAFEKLFF.